A single sample gave rise to the 31 T cell receptor beta chains below, sequenced in a study of blood T cell repertoires in COVID-19. The protocol was immunoSEQ multiplex PCR, while the TCRdb copy is restricted to in-frame clones and leaves out a portion. The table has tens of thousands of clones, 90% to 95% seen once; the top ten hold 3.9%. The specimen sequenced was peripheral blood. The source is a man aged 45-60 years with acute or convalescent COVID-19.

J is TRBJ1-1 and V is TRBV6-5; tentative D call: TRBD1 (5 bases). The CDR3 has 14 residues. The germline V gene encodes CDR1 MNHEY and CDR2 SVGAGI. Trimming pared 7 bases from V and 5 bases from J, leaving 17 bases between. Written as DNA, the CDR3 is TGTGCCAGCAACCCCGCAGGGCTGAGGACTGAAGCTTTCTTT. Translation: CASNPAGLRTEAFF.

The CDR3: CATSDLKLNQETQYF. In DNA, the CDR3 is TGTGCCACCAGTGACTTAAAACTAAACCAAGAGACCCAGTACTTC. The chain has TRBV24-1 and TRBJ2-5; D is unresolved. Germline V CDR1 and CDR2: KGHDR, SFDVKD. The V end lost 4 bases, the J end lost 0 bases, and 11 bases lay between the germline ends. This CDR3 comprises 15 residues.

V and J are TRBV19 and TRBJ2-2; 12 bases agree with TRBD2. V dropped 3 bases and J dropped 3; count of bases not matched to a gene: 8. This CDR3 is built from 18 residues. The germline V gene has CDR1 LNHDA and CDR2 SQIVND (reference sequence). CDR3 protein: CASSIVPSGRAYTGELFF. The CDR3 DNA follows: TGTGCCAGTAGTATCGTCCCTAGCGGGAGGGCCTACACCGGGGAGCTGTTTTTT.

J is TRBJ2-7 and V is TRBV24-1; D remains ambiguous. The V end was cut by 2 bases, the J end by 6 bases, with 10 bases between. Germline assignment: CDR1 KGHDR and CDR2 SFDVKD. This CDR3 is 13 amino acids long. This chain's CDR3 is CATSDSPGAEQYF. CDR3 in DNA: TGTGCCACCAGTGATTCTCCAGGCGCCGAGCAGTACTTC.

The rearrangement uses TRBV5-1 and TRBJ1-2, with 7 bases that match TRBD1. The trim removed 4 bases at V and 5 bases at J, leaving 5 bases unmatched. Germline lookup yields CDR1 SGHRS and CDR2 YFSETQ. This CDR3 region has 13 residues. The CDR3 DNA follows: TGCGCCAGCAGCCTTACAGGGGATTATGGCTACACCTTC. Protein sequence: CASSLTGDYGYTF.

The chain carries TRBV5-1 and TRBJ2-6, with TRBD2 matching 7 bases. Germline V gene sequence: CDR1 SGHRS, CDR2 YFSETQ. J gave up 0 bases and V 4 bases, and 19 bases lay outside the gene matches. There are 21 residues in the CDR3. The CDR3 sequence: CASSPAWGEGISPSGANVLTF. The CDR3 DNA reads TGCGCCAGCAGCCCGGCTTGGGGGGAGGGTATCTCCCCCTCTGGGGCCAACGTCCTGACTTTC.

The genes are TRBV15 and TRBJ1-5, with 7 bases fitting TRBD1. The CDR3 consists of 14 residues. Germline V gene lookup returns CDR1 LNHNV and CDR2 YYDKDF (reference sequence). Trimming cost V 5 bases and J 1 base; bases outside gene matches: 2. DNA of the CDR3: TGTGCCACCAGCCTGGACAGGAGCAATCAGCCCCAGCATTTT. This encodes CATSLDRSNQPQHF.

The rearrangement joins TRBV6-2 or TRBV6-3 to TRBJ2-7, with 7 bases matching TRBD1. Germline V lookup: CDR1 MNHEY, CDR2 SVGEGT. V lost 4 bases and J lost 9; bases outside the gene matches: 9. The CDR3 has 13 amino acids. The CDR3 DNA follows: TGTGCCAGCAGTTTTCCGGGACAGACTTCGCAGTACTTC. The encoded protein is CASSFPGQTSQYF.

The V gene is TRBV27, the J gene TRBJ2-3; D might be TRBD1 (5 bases). Trimming took 4 bases from V and 3 from J, leaving 14 bases between them. The CDR3 is 15 amino acids. Germline V lookup: CDR1 MNHEY, CDR2 SMNVEV (reference sequence). CDR3 residues: CASSYRQGATDTQYF. The DNA for the CDR3 is TGTGCCAGCAGTTACCGGCAGGGTGCGACAGATACGCAGTATTTT.

This clone has only one observation. V and J are TRBV5-1 and TRBJ2-7; the match to TRBD2 covers 10 bases. The CDR3 is made up of 15 amino acids. Germline V gives CDR1 SGHRS, CDR2 YFSETQ. The V gene end was trimmed by 5 bases and the J gene end by 0 bases; junction bases not matched to a gene: 5. The CDR3 is CASRPTSGNSYEQYF. The CDR3 DNA is TGCGCCAGCAGGCCTACTAGCGGGAACTCCTACGAGCAGTACTTC.

This clone was recorded once. This sequence joins TRBV5-1 and TRBJ2-3; D may be TRBD2 (5 bases). Germline CDR1 and CDR2: SGHRS and YFSETQ. The CDR3 spans 18 residues. Trimming stripped 1 base from V and 6 bases from J, with 24 bases between. The CDR3 region is CASSLMGAGPLGRDTQYF. The CDR3 nucleotides are TGCGCCAGCAGCTTGATGGGTGCGGGCCCACTAGGGCGTGATACGCAGTATTTT.

The J gene is TRBJ2-3, the V gene TRBV3-1 (or the pseudogene TRBV3-2); maybe TRBD2 (6 bases). Germline V CDR1 and CDR2: LGHDT, YNNKEL (reference sequence). This CDR3 comprises 16 residues. V shed 0 bases and J shed 3 bases, with 13 bases lying between them. This CDR3 reads CASSQEGRGWTDTQYF. CDR3 bases: TGTGCCAGCAGCCAAGAAGGACGGGGGTGGACAGATACGCAGTATTTT.

This rearrangement joins TRBV7-2 to TRBJ1-5, with D perhaps TRBD1 (5 bases). V was clipped by 0 bases and J by 4 bases, with 16 bases between them. The germline V gene encodes CDR1 SGHTA and CDR2 FQGNSA. The CDR3 runs 17 residues. The CDR3 region has the DNA TGTGCCAGCAGCTTAGCGCTGGGAGGGGCGGGAAATCAGCCCCAGCATTTT. It specifies CASSLALGGAGNQPQHF.

The V gene is TRBV30, the J gene TRBJ2-7; 8 bases map to TRBD2. The CDR3 is 14 amino acids. The V and J ends lost 0 bases and 4 bases, in that order; junction bases with no gene match: 5. Germline CDR1 reads GTSNPN; CDR2 reads SVGIG (reference sequence). CDR3 residues: CAWSVDSGVYEQYF. CDR3 DNA: TGTGCCTGGAGTGTAGATAGCGGGGTATACGAGCAGTACTTC.

The V and J genes are TRBV21-1 and TRBJ2-4; the table's D call, TRBD2, was not checked against the DNA. TRBV21-1 is classified as a pseudogene. The CDR3 is 18 amino acids. CDR3 nucleotide sequence: TGTGCCAGCAGCAAAGTGAGAGGCATCCCGGGGGCCAAAAACATTCAGTACTTC. This translates into CASSKVRGIPGAKNIQYF.

This clone was seen a few times. V is TRBV12-3 or TRBV12-4 and J is TRBJ2-7; 8 nucleotides align to TRBD1. Unmatched junction bases numbered 0, after V lost 5 bases and J lost 0 bases. CDR3 length: 13 amino acids. Here the CDR3 DNA reads TGTGCCAGCAGTACAGGGGGCTCCTACGAGCAGTACTTC. Residues: CASSTGGSYEQYF.

The chain joins TRBV27 to TRBJ2-7; 7 bases fit TRBD1. Germline loops: CDR1 MNHEY, CDR2 SMNVEV (reference sequence). J was trimmed by 1 base and V by 2 bases; bases with no gene match: 2. The CDR3 contains 14 residues. CDR3 nucleotides: TGTGCCAGCAGTTTACAGGGGGAATCCTACGAGCAGTACTTC. Protein product: CASSLQGESYEQYF.

This clone was counted once. The J gene is TRBJ1-5, the V gene TRBV19; D is possibly TRBD1 (5 bases). V was shortened by 3 bases and J by 4 bases, with 13 bases between the two germline ends. Germline V gene sequence: CDR1 LNHDA, CDR2 SQIVND (reference sequence). The CDR3 is 15 residues long. Here the CDR3 DNA reads TGTGCCAGTAGTATTGGGGCACGACGTAATCAGCCCCAGCATTTT. It codes for CASSIGARRNQPQHF.

The genes are TRBV7-9 and TRBJ2-7, with 9 bases aligning to TRBD1. J was trimmed by 3 bases and V by 2 bases; bases with no gene match: 5. The CDR3 is 15 amino acids. Germline loops: CDR1 SEHNR, CDR2 FQNEAQ (reference sequence). The chain's CDR3 is CASSLMGQGVYEQYF. For the CDR3, the DNA is TGTGCCAGCAGCTTAATGGGACAGGGCGTCTACGAGCAGTACTTC.

This chain uses TRBV7-2 with TRBJ1-2, with D maybe TRBD1 (5 bases). Germline-derived CDR1 and CDR2 are SGHTA and FQGNSA. There are 13 residues in the CDR3. Trimming took off 6 bases at V and 3 bases at J, with 11 bases between the two ends. CDR3 bases: TGTGCCAGCAGGAGACAGTTATACTATGGCTACACCTTC. Its translation: CASRRQLYYGYTF.

J is TRBJ2-4 and V is TRBV7-8; unclear D gene. This CDR3 comprises 14 residues. V shed 2 bases and J shed 5 bases, with 10 bases lying between them. CDR1 and CDR2 from the germline V gene are SGHVS and FQNEAQ. DNA of the CDR3: TGTGCCAGCAGCTTACCCTCTCCAGAAAACATTCAGTACTTC. Protein sequence: CASSLPSPENIQYF.

The V gene is TRBV3-1 (or the pseudogene TRBV3-2), the J gene TRBJ2-3; D call uncertain. V was pared by 1 base and J by 2 bases, with 10 bases between. CDR1 is LGHDT and CDR2 is YNNKEL in the germline V gene (reference sequence). This CDR3 has 15 amino acids. The CDR3, as DNA: TGTGCCAGCAGCCAAGGACTTCCGGACACAGATACGCAGTATTTT. Its protein product is CASSQGLPDTDTQYF.

This clone occurred once. The V gene is TRBV7-8, the J gene TRBJ1-1; D is uncertain. CDR3 length: 13 residues. From germline, CDR1 is SGHVS and CDR2 FQNEAQ. V lost 2 bases and J 0 bases, leaving 4 bases between the germline ends. The CDR3 loop is CASSLPVNTEAFF. CDR3 in DNA: TGTGCCAGCAGCTTACCGGTGAACACTGAAGCTTTCTTT. The variable domain in full, completed from reference TRBV7-8 and TRBJ1-1, reads GAGVSQSPRYKVAKRGQDVALRCDPISGHVSLFWYQQALGQGPEFLTYFQNEAQLDKSGLPSDRFFAERPEGSVSTLKIQRTQQEDSAVYLCASSLPVNTEAFFGQGTRLTVV.

The chain combines TRBV6-5 with TRBJ1-3, with no clear D. The germline V gene encodes CDR1 MNHEY and CDR2 SVGAGI. The CDR3 covers 14 residues. V dropped 6 bases and J dropped 1 base, with 10 bases sitting between them. The CDR3 region is CASRLQMSGNTIYF. The CDR3 DNA sequence: TGTGCCAGCAGGCTTCAGATGTCTGGAAACACCATATATTTT.

The V and J genes are TRBV5-4 and TRBJ2-3; 8 nucleotides align to TRBD2. Germline loops: CDR1 SGHNT, CDR2 YYREEE (reference sequence). V gave up 5 bases and J gave up 6 bases; unmatched junction bases: 11. This CDR3 region has 15 residues. CDR3 nucleotide sequence: TGTGCCAGCAGGATGGGGACTAGGGGCCCTGATACGCAGTATTTT. As protein: CASRMGTRGPDTQYF.

The chain couples TRBV30 to TRBJ1-1, with TRBD1 matching 7 bases. The CDR3 consists of 13 residues. Germline assignment: CDR1 GTSNPN and CDR2 SVGIG (reference sequence). CDR3 residues: CLFWGRGWTEAFF. In DNA form, the CDR3 reads TGTCTTTTTTGGGGCAGGGGGTGGACTGAAGCTTTCTTT.

The chain joins TRBV2 to TRBJ2-2; maybe TRBD1 (5 bases). V lost 7 bases and J 6 bases, leaving 12 bases between the germline ends. Germline-derived CDR1 and CDR2 are SNHLY and FYNNEI. CDR3 length: 13 residues. The chain's CDR3 is CASMWQGAGELFF. The CDR3 bases are TGTGCCAGCATGTGGCAGGGCGCCGGGGAGCTGTTTTTT.

V and J are TRBV4-1 and TRBJ2-1, with 12 bases lining up with TRBD2. V was pared by 4 bases and J by 6 bases, with 4 bases of the junction left unmatched. Germline-derived CDR1 and CDR2 are MGHRA and YSYEKL. The CDR3 spans 15 residues. CDR3 loop: CASSPLAGGGNEQFF. In DNA form, the CDR3 reads TGCGCCAGCAGCCCACTAGCGGGAGGAGGCAATGAGCAGTTCTTC.

The rearrangement links TRBV4-1 to TRBJ1-5, with D perhaps matching TRBD1 (5 bases). The CDR3 runs 16 residues. Germline lookup yields CDR1 MGHRA and CDR2 YSYEKL. The V gene lost 0 bases and the J gene lost 0 bases, with 9 bases spanning the gap. The CDR3 loop reads CASSQDDSHSNQPQHF. CDR3 in DNA: TGCGCCAGCAGCCAAGATGACAGTCATAGCAATCAGCCCCAGCATTTT.

The chain has TRBV2 and TRBJ1-5; TRBD1 matches 12 bases. CDR1 and CDR2 from the germline V gene are SNHLY and FYNNEI. The CDR3 totals 15 residues. V was clipped by 8 bases and J by 5 bases; unmatched bases: 7. CDR3 sequence: CASHTGTGGHQPQHF. CDR3 coding DNA: TGTGCCAGCCATACCGGGACAGGGGGCCATCAGCCCCAGCATTTT.

This rearrangement joins TRBV5-1 to TRBJ1-2; 9 bases align to TRBD1. The V segment lost 4 bases and the J segment 4 bases; nucleotides outside the gene matches: 8. The CDR3 length is 15 residues. Germline CDR1 SGHRS, CDR2 YFSETQ. CDR3 residues: CASSLETGGSYGYTF. The DNA for the CDR3 is TGCGCCAGCAGCCTGGAGACAGGGGGAAGCTATGGCTACACCTTC.